This T cell receptor beta chain appears in the sequencing data of a study of shared clonotypes between healthy human individuals. Data came from immunoSEQ multiplex PCR; TCRdb stores just in-frame clones and leaves some out. Seen here are about 2 million clones, roughly 95% observed once, and the top ten hold around 1.2%. As defined, naive CD8 cells were CD45RO-negative and positively selected for CCR7, with terminally differentiated effector memory CD45RA+ cells excluded. In germline, CDR1 is SGHAT, CDR2 FQNNGV. V lost 0 bases, J lost 2 bases, and 8 bases lay in between. The CDR3 sequence is 15 residues long.

The chain joins TRBV11-2 to TRBJ2-1; D is possibly TRBD1 (5 bases). The TCR was taken from a man aged 18 to 29 in good health. The sequenced sample was naive CD8+ T cells sorted from blood. The CDR3 nucleotides are TGTGCCAGCAGCTTAGAGGACAAGCCCTACAATGAGCAGTTCTTC. It translates to CASSLEDKPYNEQFF.